A selection of T cell receptor beta chains follows, all from one sample in a study of T cell responses to AZD1222 COVID-19 vaccine. The assay was immunoSEQ multiplex PCR, and TCRdb's table has in-frame clones only and misses some. The sample consists of 95,000 to 110,000 clones, about 90% of them appearing once. The material was peripheral blood, obtained on day 0 of AZD1222 vaccination. The receptor source for this set is an adult in good health. Each CDR3 is given without its conserved first and last residue. The order of the fields is D gene, J gene, V gene, clone size, CDR3 protein. The D gene is left open where the match is weak. Some rows mark clone size as missing; the rest say once, few, many or name a class of expanded clone.

-,TRBJ1-3,TRBV7-2,-,ASSLVSRFPGNTIY
-,TRBJ2-7,TRBV11-2,-,ASSYLGQPYEQY
TRBD1,TRBJ1-3,TRBV6-5,once,ASSYTGAVSGNTIY
-,TRBJ1-1,TRBV6-5,-,ASSYGQRGLAGAF
TRBD1,TRBJ1-2,TRBV7-2,-,ASSPRDSANYGYT
-,TRBJ2-1,TRBV7-9,-,ASSWVGFKVTRKF
-,TRBJ2-1,TRBV12-3/TRBV12-4,-,ASSWGGVDEQF
TRBD2,TRBJ2-5,TRBV3-1/TRBV3-2,-,ASSQELWVTSGSKETQY
-,TRBJ1-1,TRBV20-1,-,SASLRQMNTEAF
-,TRBJ2-7,TRBV6-5,-,ASSGVWVEQY
TRBD1,TRBJ2-7,TRBV18,-,ASSTGQGAGEQY
-,TRBJ2-2,TRBV28,-,ASSLRRLNTGELF
-,TRBJ1-2,TRBV5-1,-,ASSLDENYGYT
-,TRBJ1-6,TRBV7-9,once,AAGSYNSPLH
-,TRBJ1-1,TRBV12-5,-,ASGPSYDRNKWDTEAF
TRBD2,TRBJ2-1,TRBV7-2,-,ASRRTSETLF
-,TRBJ1-4,TRBV10-3,-,AISEFGPPQWRGEKLF
-,TRBJ2-7,TRBV5-1,-,ASSLRSLSSYEQY
-,TRBJ1-1,TRBV7-9,-,ASSLGQVGNTEAF
-,TRBJ2-7,TRBV3-1/TRBV3-2,-,ASSQEGGYYEQY
-,TRBJ1-1,TRBV9,-,ASSVESGNTEAF
-,TRBJ2-7,TRBV27,-,ASSPRGPRAEQY
TRBD1,TRBJ1-2,TRBV11-2,-,ASRSTGGRGYT
-,TRBJ2-2,TRBV7-6,-,ASSLGGTTGELF
-,TRBJ1-6,TRBV7-2,-,ASSLAGGGNSPLH
-,TRBJ2-2,TRBV9,-,ASSVEAFGTKNTGELF
TRBD1,TRBJ1-2,TRBV6-5,-,ASRATGLNYGYT
TRBD2,TRBJ2-2,TRBV18,-,ASSHTSGGNANTGELF
TRBD1,TRBJ1-2,TRBV5-5,-,ASSDRVNYGYT
-,TRBJ1-5,TRBV19,-,ASSIRQQNQPQH
-,TRBJ2-7,TRBV3-1/TRBV3-2,-,ASSQETYEQY
-,TRBJ1-3,TRBV3-1/TRBV3-2,-,ASNIGIPGNTIY
-,TRBJ1-1,TRBV6-2/TRBV6-3,-,ASSSTENTEAF
-,TRBJ2-7,TRBV27,-,ASSLSPLTYEQY
TRBD2,TRBJ2-1,TRBV11-3,-,ASSLDVTSGGRDEQF
-,TRBJ1-6,TRBV7-9,-,ASSPQQGSPLH
-,TRBJ2-2,TRBV18,-,ASSPPRTGELF
TRBD2,TRBJ2-1,TRBV9,-,ASSAPGLAYNEQF
-,TRBJ2-3,TRBV10-3,-,AISESTGGPVTQY
-,TRBJ1-2,TRBV5-1,-,ASSLEGFYGYT
-,TRBJ1-6,TRBV30,-,ASRPGHNNSPLH
-,TRBJ2-1,TRBV18,-,ASSPRQDNEQF
TRBD1,TRBJ2-7,TRBV7-2,-,ASSLPTGFEQY
-,TRBJ2-7,TRBV20-1,-,SAIQGYEQY
-,TRBJ2-2,TRBV4-3,-,ASSQDRVNTGELF
-,TRBJ1-4,TRBV18,-,ASSPEGLDEKLF
TRBD1,TRBJ2-3,TRBV19,-,ASSPRQGMRTDTQY
TRBD1,TRBJ2-7,TRBV4-1,once,ASSQDPGQTYGEQY